This T cell receptor beta chain was retrieved from a study of cytomegalovirus exposure and HLA in healthy donors. Looked up from germline, CDR1 is SGHTA and CDR2 is FQGNSA. The CDR3 is made up of 15 amino acids. Germline trimming cut 5 bases from V and 4 bases from J; bases unmatched to any gene: 8. Vbeta (60) and Jbeta (13) primers were used in the PCR. TCRdb keeps only in-frame clones here, not all; method: immunoSEQ multiplex PCR. The sample includes about 120,000 clones, 74% seen only once; the top ten take roughly 10%. In its sample, this clone was seen once. This clonotype was obtained from a woman aged 45-59 years in good health and CMV-seropositive. The gene calls are TRBV7-2 and TRBJ2-1, with TRBD2 matching over 7 bases. What was sequenced was PBMCs. The CDR3 spells CASSTGGGEYNEQFF. The CDR3 bases are TGTGCCAGCAGCACAGGCGGGGGAGAATACAATGAGCAGTTCTTC. Looking up the rest from reference TRBV7-2 and TRBJ2-1 gives the full variable domain: GAGVSQSPSNKVTEKGKDVELRCDPISGHTALYWYRQSLGQGLEFLIYFQGNSAPDKSGLPSDRFSAERTGGSVSTLTIQRTQQEDSAVYLCASSTGGGEYNEQFFGPGTRLTVL.